Listed here are 13 T cell receptor beta chains from one sample, sequenced in a study of T cell changes during pregnancy in multiple sclerosis. Data came from immunoSEQ multiplex PCR; TCRdb stores just in-frame clones and leaves some out. Among some 81,000 clones listed, roughly 91% were seen once. The input for sequencing was peripheral blood, taken after pregnancy. Every receptor here comes from a female donor in good health, enrolled as a control in a pregnancy study.

This clone was seen just once. The V gene is TRBV7-2, the J gene TRBJ1-2; D unresolved. Trimming left V 3 bases short and J 7 bases short, with 12 bases between. The length of the CDR3 is 13 residues. Per germline, CDR1 SGHTA and CDR2 FQGNSA. The CDR3 is CASSFGSFSGYTF. CDR3 bases: TGTGCCAGCAGCTTCGGGTCATTTTCTGGCTACACCTTC.

The V and J genes are TRBV7-6 and TRBJ1-6, with D possibly TRBD1 on 6 matching bases. The V gene lost 5 bases and the J gene lost 9 bases, with 17 bases spanning the gap. The length of the CDR3 is 15 residues. The germline V gene encodes CDR1 SGHVS and CDR2 FNYEAQ. CDR3 coding DNA: TGTGCCAGCAGCAAAAACAGGGAAGGGATTTCACCCCTCCACTTT. Translation gives CASSKNREGISPLHF.

The gene calls are TRBV2 and TRBJ2-5; TRBD2 matches at 7 bases. The assigned J gene may be wrong: the sequence end matches TRBJ2-7 better. The CDR3 spans 13 residues. CDR1 and CDR2 from the germline V gene are SNHLY and FYNNEI. This CDR3 reads CASVRETVYEQYF. The CDR3 coding sequence is TGTGCCAGCGTGCGGGAGACGGTATACGAGCAGTACTTC.

This sequence joins TRBV30 and TRBJ2-6, with 9 bases lining up with TRBD1. The CDR3 totals 17 residues. J was trimmed by 0 bases and V by 2 bases; bases with no gene match: 5. Germline loops: CDR1 GTSNPN, CDR2 SVGIG (reference sequence). The CDR3: CAWSTGDRVSGANVLTF. CDR3 bases: TGTGCCTGGAGTACCGGGGACAGGGTCTCTGGGGCCAACGTCCTGACTTTC. Based on the CDR3 plus reference TRBV30 and TRBJ2-6, the full variable domain is SQTIHQWPATLVQPVGSPLSLECTVEGTSNPNLYWYRQAAGRGLQLLFYSVGIGQISSEVPQNLSASRPQDRQFILSSKKLLLSDSGFYLCAWSTGDRVSGANVLTFGAGSRLTVL.

This clone was observed a few times. This sequence joins TRBV6-1 and TRBJ1-5, with TRBD1 matching 7 bases. Germline V gene data show CDR1 as MNHNS and CDR2 as SASEGT. The junction had 2 bases not matched to a gene; V was cut back by 8 bases and J by 1 base. CDR3 length: 13 amino acids. The CDR3 bases are TGTGCCAGCTACAGGGGAAGCAATCAGCCCCAGCATTTT. Protein product: CASYRGSNQPQHF.

This chain connects TRBV18 to TRBJ2-5, with a tentative D call TRBD1 (6 bases). The germline gives CDR1 KGHSH, CDR2 LQKENI. The V end was cut by 4 bases, the J end by 1 base, with 16 bases between. This CDR3 comprises 16 residues. This CDR3 reads CASSRLALRGQETQYF. The CDR3 region has the DNA TGTGCCAGCTCACGATTGGCCCTCAGGGGCCAAGAGACCCAGTACTTC.

The chain is built from TRBV6-6 and TRBJ2-5; D ambiguous. The CDR3 spans 14 residues. Trimming left V 0 bases short and J 5 bases short, with 10 bases between. Germline V lookup: CDR1 MNHNY, CDR2 SVGAGI (reference sequence). DNA for the CDR3: TGTGCCAGCAGTTACTCAGGCTACGGGGAGACCCAGTACTTC. It specifies CASSYSGYGETQYF.

V gene TRBV5-1 combines with J gene TRBJ2-2; 7 nucleotides match TRBD1. Unmatched junction bases numbered 7, after V lost 0 bases and J lost 2 bases. This CDR3 comprises 17 residues. CDR1 and CDR2 (germline): SGHRS, YFSETQ. CDR3 nucleotides: TGCGCCAGCAGCTTGGGGGTAGGACAGGTCAACACCGGGGAGCTGTTTTTT. Its protein is CASSLGVGQVNTGELFF.

This clone was seen only once. This rearrangement joins TRBV15 to TRBJ2-1, with D maybe TRBD2 (5 bases). The germline CDR1 and CDR2 sequences are LNHNV and YYDKDF (reference sequence). Trimming cost V 5 bases and J 5 bases, with 22 bases left between them. The CDR3 loop spans 17 amino acids. The CDR3 protein is CATSPRPLGALDNEQFF. CDR3 in DNA: TGTGCCACCAGCCCCAGGCCCCTGGGAGCACTAGACAATGAGCAGTTCTTC.

This sequence joins TRBV28 and TRBJ2-5; D gene unclear. Trimming stripped 3 bases from V and 2 bases from J, with 7 bases between. Germline CDR1 is MDHEN and CDR2 is SYDVKM. This CDR3 has 13 amino acids. CDR3 amino acids: CASSFLGQETQYF. The CDR3, as DNA: TGTGCCAGCAGTTTTCTCGGGCAAGAGACCCAGTACTTC.

The chain links TRBV27 to TRBJ2-7; 7 nucleotides agree with TRBD1. J gave up 0 bases and V 4 bases, and 3 bases lay outside the gene matches. Per germline, CDR1 MNHEY and CDR2 SMNVEV (reference sequence). The CDR3 consists of 14 residues. DNA for the CDR3: TGTGCCAGCAGTTCGGGACAGACCTCCTACGAGCAGTACTTC. Translating gives CASSSGQTSYEQYF.

Turning to this clone: Other DNA variants within this sample encode the same CDR3. This chain joins TRBV10-3 and TRBJ2-3; 7 bases are shared with TRBD1. CDR1 is ENHRY and CDR2 is SYGVKD in the germline V gene. The junction had 1 base not matched to a gene; V was cut back by 4 bases and J by 6 bases. The CDR3 has 12 residues. CDR3 amino acids: CAISGQGDTQYF. The CDR3 DNA follows: TGTGCCATCAGTGGACAGGGTGATACGCAGTATTTT.

The genes are TRBV15 and TRBJ2-3; 7 positions match TRBD1. The CDR3 loop spans 16 amino acids. V lost 1 base to trimming and J lost 2 bases; unmatched junction nucleotides: 6. Germline V lookup: CDR1 LNHNV, CDR2 YYDKDF (reference sequence). This CDR3 is CATSRAQGEHTDTQYF. The DNA of the CDR3 is TGTGCCACCAGCAGAGCCCAGGGGGAACACACAGATACGCAGTATTTT.